The entry that follows covers one T cell receptor (beta chain) sequence. The entry originates in a study of cytomegalovirus exposure and HLA in healthy donors. 60 Vbeta and 13 Jbeta primers were used in PCR. Profiled with immunoSEQ multiplex PCR; TCRdb holds only in-frame clones, not every one. Of over 150,000 clones in the sample, 68% were seen once. CDR3 length: 13 amino acids. The germline V and J ends were trimmed by 5 bases and 4 bases, with 11 bases remaining between them. CDR1 MNHNS and CDR2 SASEGT come from the germline V gene. The chain uses TRBV6-1 and TRBJ1-1; perhaps TRBD1 as D (6 bases). The specimen sequenced was PBMCs. The clonotype was recovered from a woman in her 40s in good health and CMV-seropositive. For the CDR3, the DNA is TGTGCCAGCAGTATGGAAGGGGGCACTGAAGCTTTCTTT. This gives the protein CASSMEGGTEAFF.